Listed below are T cell receptor beta chains from one sample, sequenced in a study of T cell repertoires in aging, cancer and after chemotherapy. TCRdb itself ran the multiplex PCR reads through MiXCR, one entry per CDR3 protein. The repertoire consists of more than 8,000 distinct CDR3 sequences, with approximately 25% occurring once and the leading ten covering less than 3.5%. The source material was blood. These receptors came from a human donor with a blood cancer. The conserved cysteine and the conserved F or W are not part of the CDR3 here. Not every row has a clone size; where given, it reads once, few, many or a size class.

j_gene	v_gene	abundance	CDR3aa
TRBJ2-5	TRBV6-5	medium-sized	ASSATPGQGWETQY
TRBJ2-5	TRBV5-1	few	ASSQARETQY
TRBJ1-5	TRBV29-1	medium-sized	SVQGAGQPQH
TRBJ2-1	TRBV19	.	ASSPRAGLTGNEQF
TRBJ1-2	TRBV30	medium-sized	AWSGNRGRYGYT
TRBJ1-4	TRBV7-2	few	ASSLVGGATNEKLF
TRBJ2-3	TRBV7-3	.	ASAGGSTDTQY
TRBJ1-2	TRBV6-5	medium-sized	ASRLSTGGYGYT
TRBJ2-7	TRBV5-1	.	ASSDRTGGSYEQY
TRBJ2-1	TRBV7-9	.	ASSLGTVTGFVNEQF
TRBJ2-2	TRBV29-1	once	SVPGLAGGPNTGELF
TRBJ2-1	TRBV20-1	.	SATPGGAGGRNEQF
TRBJ1-6	TRBV6-5	few	ASSYSDRLSSYNSPLH
TRBJ2-7	TRBV6-2/TRBV6-3	medium-sized	ASGRLAGAISYEQY
TRBJ2-5	TRBV10-3	medium-sized	AISESAGFDPPETQY
TRBJ1-5	TRBV6-2/TRBV6-3	.	ASSYSGRGKNQPQH
TRBJ1-5	TRBV5-1	.	ASSPGHFGSNQPQH
TRBJ2-7	TRBV6-4	.	ASSESGGASHEQY
TRBJ2-1	TRBV6-5	medium-sized	ASTPRVSYNEQF
TRBJ2-3	TRBV27	medium-sized	ASSSPLAGTDTQY
TRBJ2-1	TRBV6-2/TRBV6-3	.	ASSYYTAAGYSFLYNEQF
TRBJ2-5	TRBV11-1	few	ASSTGQKETQY
TRBJ2-7	TRBV27	medium-sized	ASSLMAGGPSEQY
TRBJ2-3	TRBV5-1	.	ASSQGSGIPPDAQY
TRBJ1-4	TRBV27	medium-sized	ASSRTGDEGTEKLF
TRBJ2-7	TRBV5-4	medium-sized	ASSSKSGTWPYEQY
TRBJ2-1	TRBV20-1	once	SARDLDSDYNEQF
TRBJ1-4	TRBV5-1	once	ASSLLSGENEKLF
TRBJ2-5	TRBV24-1	many	ATSDLRGETQY
TRBJ1-3	TRBV5-4	.	ASSLGPRVGNTIY
TRBJ2-7	TRBV12-3/TRBV12-4	few	ASSTRDRGLEQY
TRBJ2-5	TRBV7-9	.	ASSLASAPIRETQY
TRBJ2-7	TRBV6-6	many	ASREQGFSYEQY
TRBJ2-3	TRBV20-1	few	SARPGTVTDTQY
TRBJ1-2	TRBV20-1	once	SARQDRNYGYT
TRBJ2-2	TRBV4-2	.	ASSYTSGSGAGELF
TRBJ2-5	TRBV20-1	.	SARGLAGQETQY
TRBJ2-3	TRBV7-9	.	ASSLGRATDTQY
TRBJ1-5	TRBV7-4	few	ASSNDGGGDSNQPQH
TRBJ1-5	TRBV6-2/TRBV6-3	once	ASRSGTGGLGQPQH